This TCR beta chain comes out of a study of blood T cell repertoires in COVID-19. Data came from immunoSEQ multiplex PCR; TCRdb stores just in-frame clones and leaves some out. The table shows a few hundred thousand clones, with about 88% occurring only once. The V and J ends lost 2 bases and 1 base, in that order; junction bases with no gene match: 7. Germline V gene lookup returns CDR1 MDHEN and CDR2 SYDVKM. CDR3 size: 17 residues. This chain uses TRBV28 with TRBJ2-4; TRBD2 matches 8 bases. This clonotype was sampled from a human donor in a cohort sampled during active COVID-19. What was sequenced was peripheral blood. The CDR3 loop is CASSLRGTGGAKNIQYF. CDR3 coding DNA: TGTGCCAGCAGTTTAAGAGGCACGGGGGGGGCCAAAAACATTCAGTACTTC.